The present T cell receptor beta chain was sequenced within a study of vaccination and CD4 T cells after COVID-19. General study points: Only after vaccination were a median 86.3% of convalescents' reactive clones seen.

The sample holds a few counts of this clonotype. The antigen is unknown. Treatment reported: approximately 9-day PBMC culture with coronavirus spike peptide pools or control peptides (ViraFEST assay). Sequence data for DNA of cultured CD4+ T cells were generated by the Oncomine TCR Beta short-read assay. MiXCR was run by TCRdb on the PCR reads, yielding one entry per CDR3 protein. The repertoire holds some 20,000 distinct CDR3 sequences, about 39% seen once, with approximately 14% in the top ten. Trimming removed 5 bases at V and 0 bases at J, with 7 bases between. Looked up from germline, CDR1 is MNHNS and CDR2 is SASEGT. The CDR3 covers 13 residues.

The clonotype originates from a human donor who had recovered from COVID-19. The rearrangement joins TRBV6-1 to TRBJ1-2, with D tentatively TRBD1 (5 bases). Source material: CD4+ T cells from blood, cultured in vitro. The CDR3: CASSQGPNYGYTF. The CDR3, as DNA: TGTGCCAGCAGTCAGGGTCCTAACTATGGCTACACCTTC.